This T cell receptor beta chain was retrieved from a study of cytomegalovirus exposure and HLA in healthy donors. Overall study findings and caveats: For TCR beta chains, V- and J-gene trimming was later linked to a missense DCLRE1C variant. In an earlier analysis, in fewer than 700 donors, most V segments appeared productive either ~90% or ~30% of the time.

Germline V gene sequence: CDR1 MDHEN, CDR2 SYDVKM. With V trimmed by 6 bases and J by 4 bases, 7 bases remained unmatched. The CDR3 is made up of 14 amino acids. The PCR ran on 60 Vbeta and 13 Jbeta primers. Produced via immunoSEQ multiplex PCR; TCRdb's table is partial and in-frame only. The sample has around 150,000 clones, roughly 78% seen once. On this clone itself: No antigen is known for it.

The sequence came from a man aged 25 to 45 in good health. The rearrangement uses TRBV28 and TRBJ2-3; TRBD1 aligns across 7 bases. The sequenced sample was PBMCs. The CDR3 nucleotides are TGTGCCAGCAGGCCGACAGGGCAGTCAGATACGCAGTATTTT. Encoded protein: CASRPTGQSDTQYF.